Listed below are T cell receptor beta chains from one sample, sequenced in a study of T cell repertoires in cytomegalovirus infection. MiXCR, applied by TCRdb to the reads, yields one record per CDR3 protein. The data hold roughly 230,000 distinct CDR3 sequences, with 9% to 15% observed a single time. The specimen was PBMCs. These receptors came from a human donor in good health (CMV status not recorded). Some clones in this sample may be carry-over from other donors' samples. Each CDR3 is given with its conserved first and last residue. D genes are given only for firm matches. Clone size, where shown, is once, few, many, or a class for clones that have expanded.

j_call clone_size cdr3_length v_call d_call cdr3_aa cdr3_nt
TRBJ2-7 many 14 TRBV7-8 NA CASSSVLSSYEQYF TGTGCCAGCAGCTCGGTTTTAAGCTCCTACGAGCAGTACTTC
TRBJ1-2 many 14 TRBV10-3 NA CAIRESQGYYGYTF TGTGCCATCAGGGAATCACAGGGATACTATGGCTACACCTTC
TRBJ1-1 NA 16 TRBV6-6 TRBD1 CASRYSGTGPSGEAFF TGTGCCAGCCGTTACTCGGGGACAGGGCCCTCAGGTGAAGCTTTCTTT
TRBJ2-5 many 15 TRBV7-2 NA CASSGLTAALETQYF TGTGCCAGCAGCGGACTTACAGCGGCCCTCGAGACCCAGTACTTC
TRBJ1-5 few 12 TRBV10-3 NA CAISESGKPQHF TGTGCCATCAGTGAGTCGGGTAAGCCCCAGCATTTT
TRBJ1-1 many 12 TRBV7-3 NA CASSSPGLAAFF TGTGCCAGCAGCTCTCCGGGTCTGGCTGCTTTCTTT
TRBJ2-7 NA 14 TRBV6-6 NA CASSSSGSRYEQYF TGTGCCAGCAGTTCCTCAGGGAGCAGATACGAGCAGTACTTC
TRBJ1-1 many 17 TRBV5-6 NA CASSLDVLVGTNTEAFF TGTGCCAGCAGCTTGGATGTTCTAGTGGGGACGAACACTGAAGCTTTCTTT
TRBJ2-7 NA 13 TRBV7-3 TRBD2 CASSSGRDYEQYF TGTGCCAGCAGCTCAGGGAGGGACTACGAGCAGTACTTC
TRBJ2-7 NA 12 TRBV29-1 NA CSVEVAGAEQYF TGCAGCGTTGAGGTGGCAGGGGCCGAGCAGTACTTC
TRBJ2-5 NA 14 TRBV5-6 NA CASSVEQVQETQYF TGTGCCAGCAGTGTGGAACAGGTCCAAGAGACCCAGTACTTC
TRBJ1-6 few 14 TRBV2 NA CASRPDVVGSPLHF TGTGCCAGCAGACCAGACGTGGTGGGGTCACCCCTCCACTTT